What follows are 2 T cell receptor beta chains derived from one specimen sequenced in a study of beta chain features in type 1 diabetes. The antigens of these receptors remain unknown. Findings of the study overall: In every one of the four CD4+ subsets, TCRB CDR3s were moderately but significantly shorter in Type 1 diabetes patients.

All of the isolated RNA was reverse transcribed, so expressed TCRB transcripts were sequenced. Profiled with immunoSEQ multiplex PCR; TCRdb holds only in-frame clones, not every one. This table holds a few hundred thousand clones, about a tenth found once. Sample: naive CD4+ T cells from blood. Every receptor here comes from a young man with type 1 diabetes.

The chain is built from TRBV7-9 and TRBJ1-3; weak D call: TRBD1 (6 bases). V gave up 10 bases and J gave up 0 bases, with 16 bases separating them. From germline, CDR1 is SEHNR and CDR2 FQNEAQ (reference sequence). This CDR3 comprises 15 residues. CDR3 DNA: TGTGCCATCACCGACAGGACCGACTCTGGAAACACCATATATTTT. It yields the protein CAITDRTDSGNTIYF.

V gene TRBV29-1 combines with J gene TRBJ1-1; 7 nucleotides agree with TRBD1. Germline CDR1 is SQVTM and CDR2 is ANQGSEA. Losses at the gene ends were 5 bases for V and 10 bases for J; bases not matched to a gene: 16. This CDR3 region has 14 residues. The CDR3 loop is CSVNRQGGSRGAFF. As DNA, the CDR3 is TGCAGCGTTAACCGACAGGGTGGGTCTCGGGGAGCTTTCTTT.